This is a list of T cell receptor beta chains from one sample in a study of control samples from healthy donors and cancer patients. Sequenced by immunoSEQ multiplex PCR; TCRdb stores in-frame clones only, minus some. The repertoire holds approximately 58,000 clones, with roughly 87% as singletons. The sequenced material came from PBMCs. The receptor source for this set is a man between 60 and 75 years old with head and neck cancer. The CDR3 runs from the conserved cysteine through the conserved F or W. Each record gives: V gene, D gene, clone size, J gene, CDR3 protein, CDR3 DNA. A D gene is named only where the DNA matches it firmly. A row's size may be missing; if present it is once, few, many or a size class.

V: TRBV6-5
D: NA
size: NA
J: TRBJ1-1
CDR3: CASSRERGYNTEAFF
DNA: TGTGCCAGCAGCCGCGAGCGGGGTTACAACACTGAAGCTTTCTTT

V: TRBV6-1
D: TRBD1
size: NA
J: TRBJ1-1
CDR3: CASTRETGGRAFF
DNA: TGTGCCAGCACTCGAGAGACAGGGGGCAGAGCTTTCTTT

V: TRBV29-1
D: NA
size: NA
J: TRBJ1-2
CDR3: CSVIEGRAGGYTF
DNA: TGCAGCGTTATCGAGGGCAGGGCGGGGGGCTACACCTTC

V: TRBV7-3
D: TRBD1
size: NA
J: TRBJ1-1
CDR3: CASSPRAGGTNMNTEAFF
DNA: TGTGCCAGCAGCCCTCGTGCAGGGGGTACAAACATGAACACTGAAGCTTTCTTT

V: TRBV5-1
D: TRBD2
size: once
J: TRBJ2-3
CDR3: CASSRGSSGGALSDTQYF
DNA: TGCGCCAGCAGTAGGGGTTCTAGCGGGGGGGCGCTGTCAGATACGCAGTATTTT

V: TRBV7-6
D: TRBD1
size: few
J: TRBJ2-1
CDR3: CASSSRQGAYNEQFF
DNA: TGTGCCAGCAGCTCACGACAGGGGGCCTACAATGAGCAGTTCTTC

V: TRBV5-1
D: NA
size: NA
J: TRBJ2-7
CDR3: CASSLNVRGSNEQYF
DNA: TGCGCCAGCAGCTTGAATGTCCGGGGATCCAACGAGCAGTACTTC

V: TRBV11-2
D: NA
size: NA
J: TRBJ2-1
CDR3: CASSLDRTSRRWGYNEQFF
DNA: TGTGCCAGCAGCTTAGATAGGACCTCACGCCGCTGGGGTTACAATGAGCAGTTCTTC

V: TRBV7-9
D: TRBD2
size: NA
J: TRBJ2-7
CDR3: CASSSAGDPALGQYF
DNA: TGTGCCAGCTCGTCAGCGGGAGACCCCGCTTTGGGGCAGTACTTC

V: TRBV6-6
D: NA
size: few
J: TRBJ1-2
CDR3: CASSSGANYGYTF
DNA: TGTGCCAGCAGTTCAGGAGCTAACTATGGCTACACCTTC

V: TRBV6-5
D: NA
size: NA
J: TRBJ2-7
CDR3: CASSKSTASYEQYF
DNA: TGTGCCAGCAGTAAGTCGACGGCGAGCTACGAGCAGTACTTC

V: TRBV10-3
D: NA
size: NA
J: TRBJ1-6
CDR3: CAISESGGRDSPLHF
DNA: TGTGCCATCAGTGAGTCAGGGGGGCGGGATTCACCCCTCCACTTT

V: TRBV4-2
D: TRBD2
size: few
J: TRBJ2-7
CDR3: CASSQVPGLAGGSVEQYF
DNA: TGTGCCAGCAGCCAGGTCCCGGGACTAGCGGGAGGATCGGTCGAGCAGTACTTC

V: TRBV18
D: NA
size: few
J: TRBJ1-5
CDR3: CASSFDSLSRQPQHF
DNA: TGTGCCAGCTCGTTTGACAGTTTGTCACGACAGCCCCAGCATTTT

V: TRBV19
D: NA
size: NA
J: TRBJ1-4
CDR3: CASSTRQNSNEKLFF
DNA: TGTGCCAGTAGTACCCGACAGAACTCTAATGAAAAACTGTTTTTT

V: TRBV7-2
D: TRBD1
size: NA
J: TRBJ2-7
CDR3: CASSFDRQGAYEQYF
DNA: TGTGCCAGCAGCTTCGACCGACAGGGGGCCTACGAGCAGTACTTC

V: TRBV9
D: TRBD2
size: NA
J: TRBJ2-7
CDR3: CAIPPGRQRGF
DNA: TGTGCCATCCCGCCGGGGAGGCAGCGGGGCTTC

V: TRBV15
D: NA
size: NA
J: TRBJ2-5
CDR3: CATSRQGGMETQYF
DNA: TGTGCCACCAGCCGCCAGGGAGGTATGGAGACCCAGTACTTC

V: TRBV2
D: NA
size: NA
J: TRBJ1-5
CDR3: CASSPREGPQHF
DNA: TGTGCCAGCAGTCCCCGAGAGGGGCCCCAGCATTTT

V: TRBV4-3
D: NA
size: NA
J: TRBJ2-1
CDR3: CASSLRQDNNEQFF
DNA: TGCGCCAGCAGCCTCCGACAGGACAACAATGAGCAGTTCTTC

V: TRBV19
D: NA
size: NA
J: TRBJ1-2
CDR3: CASSTRGANYGYTF
DNA: TGTGCCAGTAGTACCCGAGGAGCGAACTATGGCTACACCTTC